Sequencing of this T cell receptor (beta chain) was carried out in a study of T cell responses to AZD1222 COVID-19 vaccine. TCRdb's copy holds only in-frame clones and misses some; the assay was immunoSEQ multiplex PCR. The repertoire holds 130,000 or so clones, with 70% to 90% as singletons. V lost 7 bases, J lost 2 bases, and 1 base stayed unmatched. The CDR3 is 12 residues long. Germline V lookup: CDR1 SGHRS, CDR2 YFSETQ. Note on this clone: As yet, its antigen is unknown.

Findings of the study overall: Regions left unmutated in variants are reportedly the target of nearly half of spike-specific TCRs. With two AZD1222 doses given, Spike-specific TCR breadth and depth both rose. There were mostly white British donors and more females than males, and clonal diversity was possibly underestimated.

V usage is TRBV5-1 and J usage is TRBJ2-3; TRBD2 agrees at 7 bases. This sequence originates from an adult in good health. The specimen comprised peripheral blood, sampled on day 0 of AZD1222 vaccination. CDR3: CASGTNTDTQYF. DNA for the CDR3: TGCGCCAGCGGGACTAACACAGATACGCAGTATTTT.